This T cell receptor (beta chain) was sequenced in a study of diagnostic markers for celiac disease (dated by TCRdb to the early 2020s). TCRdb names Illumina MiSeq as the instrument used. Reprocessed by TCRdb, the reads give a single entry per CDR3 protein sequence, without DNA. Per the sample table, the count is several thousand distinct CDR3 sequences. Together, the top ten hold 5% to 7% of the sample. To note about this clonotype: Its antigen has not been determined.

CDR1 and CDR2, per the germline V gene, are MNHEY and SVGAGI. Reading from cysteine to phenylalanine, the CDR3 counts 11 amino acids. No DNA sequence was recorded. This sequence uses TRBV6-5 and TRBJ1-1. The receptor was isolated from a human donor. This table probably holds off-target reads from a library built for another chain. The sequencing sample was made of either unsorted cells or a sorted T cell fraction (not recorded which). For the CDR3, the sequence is CASTSMTEAFF.